This record concerns one T cell receptor (beta chain) sequence. The data were obtained in a study of shared T cell receptors in the human thymus. From germline, CDR1 is LGHNA and CDR2 YSLEER. The CDR3 contains 16 residues. V lost 0 bases and J lost 2, with 11 bases in between. Some clones are missing from TCRdb's copy, which holds only in-frame ones; the method was immunoSEQ multiplex PCR. Among over 650,000 clones listed, approximately 89% were seen once. The sample was also linked to a second study, of human thymus T cells. According to that study: Healthy Finnish infants having corrective surgery for congenital heart defects served as donors. Corrective cardiac surgery supplied the resected thymus tissue. Blood and thymic repertoires both appeared biased in V and J gene usage. Related work showed strongly overlapping thymic repertoires across unrelated individuals.

V usage is TRBV4-3 and J usage is TRBJ2-4; a weak D match, TRBD2 (5 bases). The specimen sequenced was thymocytes. The source is a boy under three years old with a congenital heart defect. CDR3 nucleotide sequence: TGCGCCAGCAGCCAAGATGTTCGGGAACCCAAAAACATTCAGTACTTC. Translating it yields CASSQDVREPKNIQYF.